One and the same sample provided the 20 T cell receptor beta chains below, sequenced in a study of T cell responses to AZD1222 COVID-19 vaccine. Some clones are missing from TCRdb's copy, which holds only in-frame ones; the method was immunoSEQ multiplex PCR. This table has 55,000 to 70,000 clones, about 80% appearing once. Sequencing was performed on peripheral blood, taken on day 0 of AZD1222 vaccination. These receptors were obtained from an adult in good health.

The chain uses TRBV10-3 and TRBJ2-3; 9 bases fit TRBD2. The CDR3 is 16 residues long. V shed 8 bases and J 2 bases; nucleotides not matched to a gene: 11. Germline V lookup: CDR1 ENHRY, CDR2 SYGVKD. The DNA of the CDR3 is TGTGCCATCGCGGCGGGAGCGGGGGGCCCCACAGATACGCAGTATTTT. This sequence encodes CAIAAGAGGPTDTQYF.

This chain links TRBV20-1 with TRBJ1-2, with D unclear. The CDR3 spans 11 residues. Germline V lookup: CDR1 DFQATT, CDR2 SNEGSKA (reference sequence). Trimming left V 6 bases short and J 3 bases short, with 8 bases between. The chain's CDR3 is CSASRDYGYTF. The CDR3 nucleotides read TGCAGTGCAAGTCGTGACTATGGCTACACCTTC.

This chain joins TRBV10-2 and TRBJ1-5; TRBD1 might be the D (5 bases). The CDR3 length is 13 residues. V lost 6 bases and J lost 2, with 8 bases in between. The germline CDR1 and CDR2 sequences are WSHSY and SAAADI. CDR3 residues: CASRGQGNQPQHF. The CDR3 DNA sequence: TGCGCCAGCAGGGGGCAGGGCAATCAGCCCCAGCATTTT.

V is TRBV2 and J is TRBJ1-5, with 7 bases identical to TRBD1. The junction had 7 bases not matched to a gene; V was cut back by 2 bases and J by 6 bases. The CDR3 spans 15 residues. Germline CDR1 reads SNHLY; CDR2 reads FYNNEI. The CDR3 sequence: CASSENRGGGQPQHF. For the CDR3, the DNA is TGTGCCAGCAGTGAAAACAGGGGCGGAGGTCAGCCCCAGCATTTT.

This chain uses TRBV14 with TRBJ1-3, with D possibly TRBD1 on 5 matching bases. Germline CDR1 SGHDN, CDR2 FVKESK. V was clipped by 0 bases and J by 8 bases, with 14 bases between them. The CDR3 runs 15 residues. The CDR3 loop reads CASSQEGPGTDTIYF. The DNA for the CDR3 is TGTGCCAGCAGCCAAGAAGGACCGGGGACGGACACCATATATTTT.

The chain recombines TRBV5-4 with TRBJ2-5; no clear D gene. This CDR3 has 13 amino acids. The V gene's germline CDR1 is SGHNT and CDR2 YYREEE (reference sequence). Trimming removed 4 bases at V and 2 bases at J, with 9 bases between. The CDR3 sequence: CASSPSQQETQYF. The CDR3, as DNA: TGTGCCAGCAGCCCCAGCCAGCAAGAGACCCAGTACTTC.

This chain joins TRBV28 and TRBJ1-2, with a weak D call TRBD1 (5 bases). The CDR3 is made up of 15 amino acids. The germline V gene encodes CDR1 MDHEN and CDR2 SYDVKM. Trimming took off 7 bases at V and 2 bases at J, with 17 bases between the two ends. DNA of the CDR3: TGTGCCAGCATCAAATCATTCCGGGACAACTATGGCTACACCTTC. Its translation is CASIKSFRDNYGYTF.

Turning to this clone: At one end the junction does not follow the germline gene, possibly because of a read error. The CDR3 region has the DNA TGTGCTAGCAGCCTGGGGAGCGGGGGTTACAATGAGCAGTTCTTC. Encoded protein: CASSLGSGGYNEQFF. The V and J genes are TRBV7-7 and TRBJ2-1, with 8 positions matching TRBD2. Per germline, CDR1 SSHAT and CDR2 FNYEAQ (reference sequence). This CDR3 contains 15 residues.

V is TRBV5-5 and J is TRBJ1-3, with a weak D call TRBD1 (5 bases). V lost 4 bases, J lost 2 bases, and 13 bases lay in between. The CDR3 is made up of 15 amino acids. Germline values: CDR1 SGHKS, CDR2 YYEKEE (reference sequence). The DNA of the CDR3 is TGTGCCAGCAGCCCGGACATATTCCCTGGAAACACCATATATTTT. It specifies CASSPDIFPGNTIYF. Using reference TRBV5-5 and TRBJ1-3 for the parts outside the CDR3, the full variable domain is DAGVTQSPTHLIKTRGQQVTLRCSPISGHKSVSWYQQVLGQGPQFIFQYYEKEERGRGNFPDRFSARQFPNYSSELNVNALLLGDSALYLCASSPDIFPGNTIYFGEGSWLTVV.

This chain links TRBV9 with TRBJ2-5; D not certain. V was shortened by 3 bases and J by 5 bases, with 20 bases between the two germline ends. The CDR3 consists of 16 residues. Germline values: CDR1 SGDLS, CDR2 YYNGEE. The CDR3 nucleotides are TGTGCCAGCAGCGCCATGGGAACGACCCAAGGGGAGACCCAGTACTTC. This translates into CASSAMGTTQGETQYF.

The chain joins TRBV2 to TRBJ2-7, with 16 nucleotides matching TRBD2. The CDR3 is 18 amino acids. V lost 6 bases, J lost 7 bases, and 15 bases stayed unmatched. CDR1 and CDR2 (germline): SNHLY, FYNNEI. CDR3: CASRGTSGGAGLLREQYF. Written as DNA, the CDR3 is TGTGCCAGCAGAGGGACTAGCGGGGGGGCCGGTCTTTTGAGAGAGCAGTACTTC. The full variable domain, rest sourced from reference TRBV2 and TRBJ2-7, is EPEVTQTPSHQVTQMGQEVILRCVPISNHLYFYWYRQILGQKVEFLVSFYNNEISEKSEIFDDQFSVERPDGSNFTLKIRSTKLEDSAMYFCASRGTSGGAGLLREQYFGPGTRLTVT.

The chain couples TRBV5-1 to TRBJ1-1, with D possibly TRBD1 on 6 matching bases. Germline CDR1 SGHRS, CDR2 YFSETQ. The CDR3 runs 14 residues. V was trimmed by 3 bases and J by 1 base, leaving 10 bases between them. The CDR3 spells CASSSMGQNTEAFF. For the CDR3, the DNA is TGCGCCAGCAGCTCGATGGGACAGAACACTGAAGCTTTCTTT.

This clone was counted between two and nine times. The genes are TRBV11-2 and TRBJ1-6, with 8 bases identical to TRBD1. V was clipped by 3 bases and J by 4 bases; unmatched bases: 5. CDR3 length equals 16 residues. From germline, CDR1 is SGHAT and CDR2 FQNNGV. The CDR3 DNA is TGTGCCAGCAGCTTTACAGGGGGAGCGTATAATTCACCCCTCCACTTT. Protein sequence: CASSFTGGAYNSPLHF.

The chain couples TRBV5-4 to TRBJ1-3; D possibly corresponds to TRBD1 (6 bases). V lost 4 bases to trimming and J lost 3 bases, with 14 bases between them. The CDR3 has 15 amino acids. Germline V CDR1 and CDR2: SGHNT, YYREEE (reference sequence). The chain's CDR3 is CASSPGGASGNTIYF. The CDR3 DNA reads as TGTGCCAGCAGCCCGGGGGGCGCGAGTGGAAACACCATATATTTT.

This chain uses TRBV6-1 with TRBJ1-1, with unresolved D. CDR3 size: 13 residues. Trimming took off 2 bases at V and 1 base at J, with 5 bases between the two ends. CDR1 and CDR2 from the germline V gene are MNHNS and SASEGT. The CDR3 loop is CASSERENTEAFF. DNA for the CDR3: TGTGCCAGCAGTGAAAGGGAGAACACTGAAGCTTTCTTT.

This chain joins TRBV19 and TRBJ1-3; 11 bases fit TRBD1. This CDR3 is 17 amino acids long. V gave up 6 bases and J gave up 0 bases; unmatched junction bases: 7. Germline CDR1 is LNHDA and CDR2 is SQIVND (reference sequence). CDR3 in amino acids: CASRRTGGTYSGNTIYF. The CDR3 DNA follows: TGTGCCAGTAGAAGGACAGGGGGCACATACTCTGGAAACACCATATATTTT.

This chain links TRBV7-8 with TRBJ2-1, with TRBD2 matching 11 bases. The CDR3 runs 15 residues. Per the germline V gene, CDR1 is SGHVS and CDR2 is FQNEAQ. With V trimmed by 6 bases and J by 3 bases, 4 bases remained unmatched. In DNA, the CDR3 is TGTGCCAGCAGATTTAGCGGGGGGGTCTACAATGAGCAGTTCTTC. Its protein is CASRFSGGVYNEQFF. Combining the CDR3 with reference TRBV7-8 and TRBJ2-1 gives the whole variable domain GAGVSQSPRYKVAKRGQDVALRCDPISGHVSLFWYQQALGQGPEFLTYFQNEAQLDKSGLPSDRFFAERPEGSVSTLKIQRTQQEDSAVYLCASRFSGGVYNEQFFGPGTRLTVL.

CDR3 in DNA: TGTGCCAGCAGTTACAGGGGGCGCACCGGGGAGCTGTTTTTT. Translated, it gives CASSYRGRTGELFF. The V gene is TRBV6-6, the J gene TRBJ2-2, with 7 bases fitting TRBD1. V lost 2 bases to trimming and J lost 4 bases; unmatched junction nucleotides: 1. Per germline, CDR1 MNHNY and CDR2 SVGAGI (reference sequence). The CDR3 has 14 amino acids.

The rearrangement joins TRBV7-2 to TRBJ2-2; D remains ambiguous. Trimming took 5 bases from V and 2 from J, leaving 15 bases between them. Per germline, CDR1 SGHTA and CDR2 FQGNSA. CDR3 length equals 16 residues. The CDR3 here is CASSPHRGRNTGELFF. For the CDR3, the DNA is TGTGCCAGCAGCCCCCACCGCGGCAGAAACACCGGGGAGCTGTTTTTT.

The gene calls are TRBV19 and TRBJ2-1, with D tentatively TRBD1 or TRBD2 (5 bases each). Trimming shortened V by 4 bases and J by 9 bases, and 22 bases separated the two germline ends. The CDR3 is made up of 16 amino acids. Per the germline V gene, CDR1 is LNHDA and CDR2 is SQIVND (reference sequence). The CDR3: CASSNLMGRVRGEQFF. For the CDR3, the DNA is TGTGCCAGTAGTAACCTAATGGGGCGAGTGAGGGGTGAGCAGTTCTTC.